The sequence of this TCR beta chain was determined in a study of beta chain features in type 1 diabetes. Notes on the study in general: Shorter TCRB CDR3s, moderately but significantly so, marked every one of the four CD4+ subsets in Type 1 diabetes patients. Patients with type 1 diabetes showed fewer VDJ junction insertions and more deletions. Reads derived from cDNA could over-represent cells showing high TCR expression. In the patient group, naive, central memory and Treg TCRB repertoires seemed more alike than in the healthy donor group.

In the case of this clone: Its antigen is still unknown.

Sequencing targeted expressed TCRB transcripts, as all isolated RNA had been reverse transcribed. TCRdb keeps only in-frame clones here, not all; method: immunoSEQ multiplex PCR. The repertoire holds hundreds of thousands of clones, with roughly 31% as singletons. The sequence derives from a man between 18 and 29 years old in good health. The sample taken for sequencing was naive CD4+ T cells from blood.

In DNA, the CDR3 is TGCGCCAGCGCGTTGGACGGAAACTACGAGCAGTACTTC. Residues: CASALDGNYEQYF. This chain links TRBV5-1 with TRBJ2-7; D ambiguous. This CDR3 region has 13 residues. The germline gives CDR1 SGHRS, CDR2 YFSETQ. V lost 7 bases to trimming and J lost 3 bases, with 14 bases between them.